This T cell receptor (beta chain) appears in the sequencing data of a study of blood T cell repertoires in COVID-19. Study-level information: COVID-19 samples, acute and convalescent, were from the United States, Italy and Spain. The cDNA or gDNA used as material had been derived from T cells, B-cell-depleted T cells, or PBMCs.

Original analysis: Nucleated cell counts were estimated from reference gene primer amplification. The method was immunoSEQ multiplex PCR; TCRdb's version includes in-frame clones alone and lacks a portion of them. V and J calls and clone size are given by that table; D and trimming were obtained from the DNA. The top ten clones hold 7.5% of a sample with some 110,000 clones, approximately 82% of them seen once. CDR3 length: 12 residues. V was trimmed by 5 bases and J by 5 bases, leaving 8 bases between them. Germline V CDR1 and CDR2: SEHNR, FQNEAQ (reference sequence). The genes are TRBV7-9 and TRBJ2-3; a weak D match, TRBD2 (5 bases). The receptor was isolated from a man in his sixties or seventies with active or convalescent COVID-19. Sequenced sample: peripheral blood. Here the CDR3 reads CASSREGDTQYF. CDR3 DNA: TGTGCCAGCAGCCGTGAGGGAGATACGCAGTATTTT.